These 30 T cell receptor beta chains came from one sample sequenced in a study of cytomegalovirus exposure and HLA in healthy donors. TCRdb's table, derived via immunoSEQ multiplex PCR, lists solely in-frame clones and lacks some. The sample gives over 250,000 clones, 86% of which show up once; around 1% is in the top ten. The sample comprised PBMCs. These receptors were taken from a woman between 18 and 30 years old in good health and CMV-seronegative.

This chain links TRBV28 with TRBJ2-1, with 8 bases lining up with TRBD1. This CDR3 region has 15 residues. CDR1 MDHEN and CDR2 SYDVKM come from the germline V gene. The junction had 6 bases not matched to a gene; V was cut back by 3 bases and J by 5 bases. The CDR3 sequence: CASSFLTGDDNEQFF. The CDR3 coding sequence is TGTGCCAGCAGTTTTTTGACAGGGGATGACAATGAGCAGTTCTTC.

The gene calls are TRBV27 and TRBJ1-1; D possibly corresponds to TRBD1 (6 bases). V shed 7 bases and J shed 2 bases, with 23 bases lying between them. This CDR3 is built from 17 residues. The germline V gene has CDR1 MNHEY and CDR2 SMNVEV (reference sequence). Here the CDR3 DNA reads TGTGCCAGCACCTTTTCCCCAGGGGCCGGCGGTAACACTGAAGCTTTCTTT. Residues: CASTFSPGAGGNTEAFF.

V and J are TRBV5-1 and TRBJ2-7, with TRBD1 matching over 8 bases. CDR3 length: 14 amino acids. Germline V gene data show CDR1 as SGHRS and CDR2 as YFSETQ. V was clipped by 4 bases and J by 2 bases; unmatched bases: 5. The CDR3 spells CASSQQDRAYEQYF. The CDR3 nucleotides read TGCGCCAGCAGCCAGCAGGACAGGGCCTACGAGCAGTACTTC.

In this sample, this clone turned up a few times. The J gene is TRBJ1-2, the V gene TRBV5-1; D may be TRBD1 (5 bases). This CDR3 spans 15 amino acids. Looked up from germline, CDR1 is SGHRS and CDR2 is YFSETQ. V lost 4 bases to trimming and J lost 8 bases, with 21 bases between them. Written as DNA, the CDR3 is TGCGCCAGCAGCCCCCAAGGGACTCCGGGGGGGGGCTACACCTTC. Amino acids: CASSPQGTPGGGYTF.

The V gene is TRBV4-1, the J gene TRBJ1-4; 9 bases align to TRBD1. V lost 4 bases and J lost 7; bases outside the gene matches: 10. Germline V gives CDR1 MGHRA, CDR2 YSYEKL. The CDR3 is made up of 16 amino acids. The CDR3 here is CASSLTPGQGGEKLFF. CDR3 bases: TGCGCCAGCAGCCTCACCCCGGGACAGGGAGGTGAAAAACTGTTTTTT.

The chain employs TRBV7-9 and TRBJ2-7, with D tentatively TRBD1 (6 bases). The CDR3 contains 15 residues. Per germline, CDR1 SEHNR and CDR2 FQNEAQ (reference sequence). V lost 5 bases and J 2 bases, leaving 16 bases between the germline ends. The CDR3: CASSPQGGEPYEQYF. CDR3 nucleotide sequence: TGTGCCAGCAGCCCACAGGGTGGGGAACCCTACGAGCAGTACTTC.

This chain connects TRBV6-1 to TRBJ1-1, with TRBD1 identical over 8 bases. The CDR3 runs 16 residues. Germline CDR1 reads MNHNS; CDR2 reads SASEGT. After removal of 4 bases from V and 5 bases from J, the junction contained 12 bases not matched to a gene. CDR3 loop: CASSGSTGVIRTEAFF. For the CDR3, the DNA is TGTGCCAGCAGTGGTTCGACAGGGGTCATAAGGACTGAAGCTTTCTTT.

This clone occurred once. The chain's CDR3 is CASSWTGFTDTQYF. The CDR3 nucleotides are TGCGCCAGCAGCTGGACAGGGTTCACAGATACGCAGTATTTT. The chain combines TRBV5-1 with TRBJ2-3; TRBD1 agrees at 8 bases. V was pared by 3 bases and J by 2 bases, with 2 bases of the junction left unmatched. CDR1 and CDR2 (germline): SGHRS, YFSETQ. CDR3 length equals 14 residues.

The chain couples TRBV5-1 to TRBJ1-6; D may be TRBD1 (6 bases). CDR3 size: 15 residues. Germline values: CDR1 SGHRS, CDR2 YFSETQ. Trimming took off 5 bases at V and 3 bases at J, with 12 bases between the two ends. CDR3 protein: CASRAWTDYNSPLHF. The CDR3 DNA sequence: TGCGCCAGCAGGGCGTGGACAGACTATAATTCACCCCTCCACTTT.

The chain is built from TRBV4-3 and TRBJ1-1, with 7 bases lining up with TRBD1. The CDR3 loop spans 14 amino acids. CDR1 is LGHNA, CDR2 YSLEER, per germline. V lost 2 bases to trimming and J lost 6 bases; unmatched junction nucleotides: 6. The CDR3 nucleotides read TGCGCCAGCAGCCAACCGACAGGGACAGCTGAAGCTTTCTTT. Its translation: CASSQPTGTAEAFF.

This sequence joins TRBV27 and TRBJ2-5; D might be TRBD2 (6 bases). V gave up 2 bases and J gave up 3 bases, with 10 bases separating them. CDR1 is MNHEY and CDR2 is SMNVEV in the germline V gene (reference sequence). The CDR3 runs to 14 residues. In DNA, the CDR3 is TGTGCCAGCAGTTTAGGGGGGAGCGAAGAGACCCAGTACTTC. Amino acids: CASSLGGSEETQYF.

In nucleotides, the CDR3 is TGTGCCGGGGGGACTAGCGCAGATACGCAGTATTTT. It yields the protein CAGGTSADTQYF. V gene TRBV6-1 combines with J gene TRBJ2-3, with TRBD2 matching 10 bases. Trimming took 11 bases from V and 4 from J; bases not matched to a gene: 3. The CDR3 runs to 12 residues. Germline assignment: CDR1 MNHNS and CDR2 SASEGT.

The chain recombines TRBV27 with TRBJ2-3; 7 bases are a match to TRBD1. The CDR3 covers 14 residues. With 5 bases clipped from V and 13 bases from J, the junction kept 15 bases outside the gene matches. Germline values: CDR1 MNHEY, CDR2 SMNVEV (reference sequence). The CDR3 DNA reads TGTGCCAGCAGTCCCCCAAGCGAGACAGGGAAGGAGTATTTT. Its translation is CASSPPSETGKEYF.

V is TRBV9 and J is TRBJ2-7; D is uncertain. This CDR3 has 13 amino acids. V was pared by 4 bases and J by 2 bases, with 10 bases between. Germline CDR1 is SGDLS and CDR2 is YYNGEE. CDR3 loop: CASSYSPTYEQYF. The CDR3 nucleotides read TGTGCCAGCAGCTACTCCCCCACCTACGAGCAGTACTTC.

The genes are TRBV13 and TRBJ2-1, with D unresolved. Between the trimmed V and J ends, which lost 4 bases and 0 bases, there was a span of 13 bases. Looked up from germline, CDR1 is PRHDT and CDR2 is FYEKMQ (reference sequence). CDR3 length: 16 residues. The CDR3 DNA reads TGTGCCAGCAGCTCCACTGACTTAATCTCCTACAATGAGCAGTTCTTC. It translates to CASSSTDLISYNEQFF.

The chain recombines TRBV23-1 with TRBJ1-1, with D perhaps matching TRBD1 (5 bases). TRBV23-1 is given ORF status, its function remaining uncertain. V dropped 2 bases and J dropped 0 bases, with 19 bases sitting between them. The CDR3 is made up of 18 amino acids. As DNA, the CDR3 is TGCGCCAGCAGTCAAGATGACAGAAAATACCAACTGAACACTGAAGCTTTCTTT. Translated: CASSQDDRKYQLNTEAFF.

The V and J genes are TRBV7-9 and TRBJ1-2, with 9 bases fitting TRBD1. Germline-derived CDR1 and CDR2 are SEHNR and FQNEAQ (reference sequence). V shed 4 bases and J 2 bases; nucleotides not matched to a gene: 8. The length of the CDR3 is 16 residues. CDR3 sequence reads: CASSSHDRGKNYGYTF. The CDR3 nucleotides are TGTGCCAGCAGCTCCCACGACAGGGGGAAGAACTATGGCTACACCTTC.

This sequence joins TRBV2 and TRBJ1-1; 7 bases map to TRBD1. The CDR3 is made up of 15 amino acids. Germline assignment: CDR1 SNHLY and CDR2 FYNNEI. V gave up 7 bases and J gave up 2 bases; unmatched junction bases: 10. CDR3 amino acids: CASMHETGKNTEAFF. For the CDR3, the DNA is TGTGCCAGCATGCATGAGACAGGGAAAAACACTGAAGCTTTCTTT. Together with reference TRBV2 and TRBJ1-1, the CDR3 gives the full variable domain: EPEVTQTPSHQVTQMGQEVILRCVPISNHLYFYWYRQILGQKVEFLVSFYNNEISEKSEIFDDQFSVERPDGSNFTLKIRSTKLEDSAMYFCASMHETGKNTEAFFGQGTRLTVV.

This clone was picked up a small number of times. CDR3 region: CASSRYRGQETQYF. DNA of the CDR3: TGTGCCAGTAGTCGATACAGGGGCCAAGAGACCCAGTACTTC. The rearrangement links TRBV19 to TRBJ2-5; 7 nucleotides match TRBD1. The germline V gene has CDR1 LNHDA and CDR2 SQIVND (reference sequence). CDR3 length: 14 amino acids. V lost 5 bases to trimming and J lost 1 base; unmatched junction nucleotides: 4. The complete variable domain, with remaining parts taken from reference TRBV19 and TRBJ2-5, reads DGGITQSPKYLFRKEGQNVTLSCEQNLNHDAMYWYRQDPGQGLRLIYYSQIVNDFQKGDIAEGYSVSREKKESFPLTVTSAQKNPTAFYLCASSRYRGQETQYFGPGTRLLVL.

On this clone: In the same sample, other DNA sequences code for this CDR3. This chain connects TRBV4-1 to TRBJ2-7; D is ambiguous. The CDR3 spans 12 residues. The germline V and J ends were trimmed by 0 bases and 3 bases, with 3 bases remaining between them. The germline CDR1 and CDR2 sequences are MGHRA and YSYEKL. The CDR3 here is CASSQDYYEQYF. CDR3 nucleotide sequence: TGCGCCAGCAGCCAAGATTACTACGAGCAGTACTTC.

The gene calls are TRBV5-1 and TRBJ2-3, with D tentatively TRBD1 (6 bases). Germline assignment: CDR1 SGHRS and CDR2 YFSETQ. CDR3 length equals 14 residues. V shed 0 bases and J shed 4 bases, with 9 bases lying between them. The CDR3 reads CASSLEAGADTQYF. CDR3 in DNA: TGCGCCAGCAGCTTGGAGGCAGGGGCAGATACGCAGTATTTT.

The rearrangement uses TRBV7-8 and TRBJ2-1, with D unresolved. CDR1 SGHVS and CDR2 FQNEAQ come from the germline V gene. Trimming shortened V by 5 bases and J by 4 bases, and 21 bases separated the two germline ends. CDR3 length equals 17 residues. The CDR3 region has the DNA TGTGCCAGCAGCCAAGATGACTCGAGCCCCCAATACAATGAGCAGTTCTTC. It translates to CASSQDDSSPQYNEQFF.

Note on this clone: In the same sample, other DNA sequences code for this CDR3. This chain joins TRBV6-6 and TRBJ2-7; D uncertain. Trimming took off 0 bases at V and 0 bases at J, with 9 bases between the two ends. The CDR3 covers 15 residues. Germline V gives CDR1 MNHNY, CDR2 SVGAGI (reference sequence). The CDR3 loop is CASSYSPSLSYEQYF. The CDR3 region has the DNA TGTGCCAGCAGTTACTCGCCCAGTCTCTCCTACGAGCAGTACTTC.

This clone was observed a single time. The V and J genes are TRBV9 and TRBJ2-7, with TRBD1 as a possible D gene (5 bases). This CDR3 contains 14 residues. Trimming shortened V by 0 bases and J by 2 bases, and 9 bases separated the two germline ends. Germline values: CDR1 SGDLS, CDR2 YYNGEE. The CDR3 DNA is TGTGCCAGCAGCGTAGAGAGACAGACCTACGAGCAGTACTTC. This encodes CASSVERQTYEQYF.

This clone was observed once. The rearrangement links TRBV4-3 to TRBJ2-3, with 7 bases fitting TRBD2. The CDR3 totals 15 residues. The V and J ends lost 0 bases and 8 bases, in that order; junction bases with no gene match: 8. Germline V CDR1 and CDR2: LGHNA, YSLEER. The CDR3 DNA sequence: TGCGCCAGCAGCCAAGATCGCGGGGGTGCAAGTACGCAGTATTTT. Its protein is CASSQDRGGASTQYF.

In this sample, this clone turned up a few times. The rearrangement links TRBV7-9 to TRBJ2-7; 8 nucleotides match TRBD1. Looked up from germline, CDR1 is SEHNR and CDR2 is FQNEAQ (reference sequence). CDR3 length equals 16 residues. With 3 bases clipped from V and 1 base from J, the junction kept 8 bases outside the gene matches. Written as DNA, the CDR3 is TGTGCCAGCAGCTTCGCCGGGACAGGACCTTCCTACGAGCAGTACTTC. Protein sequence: CASSFAGTGPSYEQYF.

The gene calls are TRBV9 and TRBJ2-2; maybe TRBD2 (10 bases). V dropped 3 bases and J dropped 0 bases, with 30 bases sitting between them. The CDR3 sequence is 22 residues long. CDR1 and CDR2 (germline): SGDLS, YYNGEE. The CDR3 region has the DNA TGTGCCAGCAGCGATAGGACAGGGGCCCATGGACTAGCGGAGGCGAACACCGGGGAGCTGTTTTTT. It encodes CASSDRTGAHGLAEANTGELFF.

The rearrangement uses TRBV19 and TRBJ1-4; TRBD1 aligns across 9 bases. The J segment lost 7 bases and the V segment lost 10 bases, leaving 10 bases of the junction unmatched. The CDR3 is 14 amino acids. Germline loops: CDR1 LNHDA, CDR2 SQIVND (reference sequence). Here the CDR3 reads CATNTGGVGEKLFF. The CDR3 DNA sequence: TGTGCCACGAATACAGGGGGCGTAGGTGAAAAACTGTTTTTT. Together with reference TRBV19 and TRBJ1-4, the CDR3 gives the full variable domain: DGGITQSPKYLFRKEGQNVTLSCEQNLNHDAMYWYRQDPGQGLRLIYYSQIVNDFQKGDIAEGYSVSREKKESFPLTVTSAQKNPTAFYLCATNTGGVGEKLFFGSGTQLSVL.

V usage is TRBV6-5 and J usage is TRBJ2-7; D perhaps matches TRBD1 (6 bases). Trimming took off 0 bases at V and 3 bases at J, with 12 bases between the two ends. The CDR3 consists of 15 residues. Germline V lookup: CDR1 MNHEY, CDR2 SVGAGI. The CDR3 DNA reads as TGTGCCAGCAGTTACTCAGGGGGACGGAACTACGAGCAGTACTTC. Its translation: CASSYSGGRNYEQYF.

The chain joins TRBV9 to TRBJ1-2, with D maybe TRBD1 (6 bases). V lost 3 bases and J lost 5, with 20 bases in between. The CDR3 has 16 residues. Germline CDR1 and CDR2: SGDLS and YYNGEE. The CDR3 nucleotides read TGTGCCAGCAGCGCCACCAGCGGGGGGCGCCGGTATGGCTACACCTTC. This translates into CASSATSGGRRYGYTF.